In its sample, the clone carrying this T cell receptor (beta chain) was seen many times. Its matching antigen is unknown. This CDR3 is built from 14 residues. Germline V gene data show CDR1 as GTSNPN and CDR2 as SVGIG (reference sequence). V lost 4 bases, J lost 4 bases, and 14 bases lay in between. The data were obtained in a study of T cells in Graves' hyperthyroidism and ophthalmopathy. Study conclusions and caveats: Most thyroid clonotypes expanded above 0.001 were also detected in blood. Ophthalmopathy got predicted by the model a median about six months before its onset.

Amplified TCR beta CDR3 regions derived from RNA transcripts. The HTBI primer set drove a first-round RT-PCR of the TCR CDR3. MiXCR, run by TCRdb on the multiplex PCR reads, gives a single entry per CDR3 protein. This table has about 300,000 distinct CDR3 sequences, about 25% appearing once. Participants, patients aged 18 to 65, had newly diagnosed hyperthyroidism with a duration under 2 months. This chain uses TRBV30 with TRBJ2-4; maybe TRBD1 (6 bases). This TCR came from a man in his forties with Graves' hyperthyroidism that later progressed to Graves' ophthalmopathy. Sequencing was performed on blood. CDR3 sequence: CAWTFPDRKNIQYF. For the CDR3, the DNA is TGTGCCTGGACCTTCCCGGACAGAAAAAACATTCAGTACTTC.